This record looks at one T cell receptor beta chain sequence and its context. The data are from a study of blood T cell repertoires in COVID-19. Profiled with immunoSEQ multiplex PCR; TCRdb holds only in-frame clones, not every one. The sample holds 310,000 or so clones; more than 75% are singletons and the top ten take 10%. What was sequenced was PBMCs or T cells enriched from blood (not recorded which). This clonotype was obtained from a woman between 18 and 29 years old who had recovered from COVID-19.

The DNA of the CDR3 is TGTGCCAGCAGCTTAACTGGGCTAGCGGGAGTTGAGACCCAGTACTTC. Protein sequence: CASSLTGLAGVETQYF. This chain joins TRBV11-2 and TRBJ2-5, with 10 bases matching TRBD2. This CDR3 region has 16 residues. From germline, CDR1 is SGHAT and CDR2 FQNNGV. The ends lost 2 bases at V and 5 bases at J; junction bases unmatched: 8.